A selection of T cell receptor beta chains follows, all from one sample in a study of beta chain features in type 1 diabetes. Profiling relied on immunoSEQ multiplex PCR, and the TCRdb table lists in-frame clones only, not all of them. The repertoire holds fewer than 550,000 clones, with approximately 10% as singletons. The sequenced sample consisted of naive CD4+ T cells from blood. The receptors shown here come from a woman aged 18-29 years in good health. CDR3s include the opening cysteine and the closing phenylalanine or tryptophan. D genes are given only for firm matches. A clone size is listed for some rows: how often the clone was seen (once, few, many), or a class if it is expanded.

J gene	clone size	V gene	D gene	CDR3 DNA	CDR3 protein
TRBJ2-3	few	TRBV5-1	.	TGCGCCAGCAGCTTAAAAAGCACAGATACGCAGTATTTT	CASSLKSTDTQYF
TRBJ2-4	few	TRBV2	.	TGTGCCAGCAGTGAACAGGGATTAGCCAAAAACATTCAGTACTTC	CASSEQGLAKNIQYF
TRBJ2-7	few	TRBV29-1	.	TGCAGCGTTGGGCTGACACGACCCCCCGGCGAGCAGTACTTC	CSVGLTRPPGEQYF
TRBJ2-7	few	TRBV4-2	TRBD2	TGTGCCAGCAGCCATATTAGCGGGAGGAGCTCCTACGAGCAGTACTTC	CASSHISGRSSYEQYF
TRBJ2-1	.	TRBV4-1	TRBD1	TGCGCCAGCAGCCAAGGTCCCGGGACAGGGACCAATGAGCAGTTCTTC	CASSQGPGTGTNEQFF
TRBJ2-5	.	TRBV5-1	TRBD1	TGCGCCAGCAGCCCTACGCGGACAGGGGAGACCCAGTACTTC	CASSPTRTGETQYF
TRBJ2-4	few	TRBV30	.	TGTGCCTGGAGTGTTTCGGCCAGCGGAAACATTCAGTACTTC	CAWSVSASGNIQYF
TRBJ2-7	few	TRBV2	TRBD1	TGTGCCAGCAGCCGGGACAGGGCTATCAACGAGCAGTACTTC	CASSRDRAINEQYF
TRBJ2-7	.	TRBV7-2	TRBD2	TGTGCCAGCAGGCCCTCGGGGGGGCGCAGCGAGCAGTACTTC	CASRPSGGRSEQYF
TRBJ1-4	few	TRBV27	.	TGTGCCAGCAGTATACGACGGAATGAAAAACTGTTTTTT	CASSIRRNEKLFF
TRBJ2-1	few	TRBV30	.	TGTGCCTGGAGTGTACTTTTGTCTGGAGATGAGCAGTTCTTC	CAWSVLLSGDEQFF
TRBJ1-1	few	TRBV18	TRBD1	TGTGCCAGCTCGCGAACAGGGGACACTGAAGCTTTCTTT	CASSRTGDTEAFF
TRBJ1-2	.	TRBV23-1	TRBD1	TGCGCCAGCAGCTACCCGGGACAGAAGAATGGCTACACCTTC	CASSYPGQKNGYTF
TRBJ2-1	.	TRBV19	.	TGTGCCAGTAGTATTGACACCCACAATGAGCAGTTCTTC	CASSIDTHNEQFF
TRBJ2-1	few	TRBV7-9	.	TGTGCCAGCAGCTTTATGGACATCTCCTACAATGAGCAGTTCTTC	CASSFMDISYNEQFF
TRBJ1-6	.	TRBV7-9	.	TGTGCCAGCAGCATGGGTCTAAATTCACCCCTCCACTTT	CASSMGLNSPLHF
TRBJ2-1	few	TRBV11-2	TRBD2	TGTGCCAGCAGCCCCATCGGCGGGAGGGGTTACAATGAGCAGTTCTTC	CASSPIGGRGYNEQFF